This TCR beta chain comes out of a study of cytomegalovirus exposure and HLA in healthy donors. Study-level background: The 120 million or so unique TCR beta sequences, from 150 million to 200 million T cells, were found by an earlier analysis. General study results and limits: Later work found most CMV-associated TCR beta chains apparently HLA-restricted.

The CDR3 length is 13 residues. Trimming shortened V by 0 bases and J by 2 bases, and 5 bases separated the two germline ends. CDR1 and CDR2 from the germline V gene are MNHEY and SVGAGI. The study ran its PCR with 60 Vbeta and 13 Jbeta primers. Clones were sequenced by immunoSEQ multiplex PCR, and TCRdb holds only the in-frame ones, with some missing. Of 55,000 to 70,000 clones listed, 60% to 80% are singletons. A few counts support this clone. The antigen is unknown. The sequencing sample was made of PBMCs. This sequence was found in a male donor in good health and CMV-seropositive. The chain links TRBV6-5 to TRBJ2-7; D is undetermined. The CDR3 loop is CASSYSRAYEQYF. The CDR3, as DNA: TGTGCCAGCAGTTACTCGAGAGCCTACGAGCAGTACTTC.